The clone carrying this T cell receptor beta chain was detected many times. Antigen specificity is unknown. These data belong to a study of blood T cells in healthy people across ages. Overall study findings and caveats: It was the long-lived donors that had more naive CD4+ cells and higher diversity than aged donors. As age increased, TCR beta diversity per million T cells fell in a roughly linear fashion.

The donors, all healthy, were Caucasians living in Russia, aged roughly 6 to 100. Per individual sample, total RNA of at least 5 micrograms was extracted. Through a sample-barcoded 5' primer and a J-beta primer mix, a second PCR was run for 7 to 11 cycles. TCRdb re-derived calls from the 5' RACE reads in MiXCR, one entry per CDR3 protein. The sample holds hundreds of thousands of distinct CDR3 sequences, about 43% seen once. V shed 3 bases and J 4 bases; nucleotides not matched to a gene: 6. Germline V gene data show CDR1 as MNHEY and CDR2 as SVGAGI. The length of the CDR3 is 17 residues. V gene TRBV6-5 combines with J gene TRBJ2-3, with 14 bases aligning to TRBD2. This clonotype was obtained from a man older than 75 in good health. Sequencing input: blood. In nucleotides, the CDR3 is TGTGCCAGCAGTTATCGGACTAGCGGGGGGCGCGCAGATACGCAGTATTTT. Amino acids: CASSYRTSGGRADTQYF.